The T cell receptor beta chain under discussion was sequenced for a study of long-term antiretroviral therapy in people with HIV. Germline lookup yields CDR1 GTSNPN and CDR2 SVGIG (reference sequence). V lost 2 bases, J lost 5 bases, and 12 bases lay in between. The CDR3 spans 13 residues. They ran version v3.0 of the immunoSEQ assay at survey level. The data were produced by immunoSEQ multiplex PCR, yet TCRdb's version contains in-frame clones alone and is incomplete. The sample includes approximately 25,000 clones, just over 90% of them seen just once. Whole-study findings and limits: Among HIV repertoires, CDR3 length ranges were narrower than those of controls.

About this clone: The antigen remains unidentified.

The source was unsorted PBMCs, collected 7.6 years after starting antiretroviral therapy. The receptor was derived from a woman aged 40-49 years with HIV. V is TRBV30 and J is TRBJ2-5, with a possible D match to TRBD1 (5 bases). The CDR3 nucleotides are TGTGCCTGGAGTAAAGGGGCGCGGGAGACCCAGTACTTC. This encodes CAWSKGARETQYF.